This entry lists 22 T cell receptor beta chains sequenced from one sample in a study of T-cell memory formation after mild COVID-19. TCRdb reanalysed the 5' RACE reads using MiXCR and keeps one entry per CDR3 protein. Of more than 150,000 distinct CDR3 sequences listed, over 20% are singletons. Sequenced: PBMCs or a T cell subset sorted from them (not recorded which). The receptors shown here come from an adult woman who had mild COVID-19 (a few samples of this study predate the infection). Cell type and time point are not known.

This clonotype has more than one count but fewer than ten. The chain couples TRBV3-1 to TRBJ2-7, with D unclear. V dropped 3 bases and J dropped 4 bases, with 4 bases sitting between them. CDR1 LGHDT and CDR2 YNNKEL come from the germline V gene (reference sequence). The CDR3 has 11 residues. The CDR3 DNA reads as TGTGCCAGCAGCCATCATTACGAGCAGTACTTC. Protein: CASSHHYEQYF.

This clonotype was counted many times. This chain links TRBV3-1 with TRBJ2-3; 11 nucleotides match TRBD2. Germline V lookup: CDR1 LGHDT, CDR2 YNNKEL (reference sequence). This CDR3 has 16 amino acids. J was trimmed by 0 bases and V by 1 base; bases with no gene match: 0. The chain's CDR3 is CASSQGTSGSTDTQYF. Written as DNA, the CDR3 is TGTGCCAGCAGCCAAGGGACTAGCGGGAGCACAGATACGCAGTATTTT.

The V and J genes are TRBV11-2 and TRBJ2-1, with D perhaps matching TRBD2 (5 bases). The length of the CDR3 is 18 residues. Trimming removed 1 base from V and 1 base from J, with 17 bases in between. CDR1 is SGHAT, CDR2 FQNNGV, per germline. CDR3 amino acids: CASSLVGSIVASYNEQFF. DNA of the CDR3: TGTGCCAGCAGCTTAGTGGGGTCTATAGTAGCGTCCTACAATGAGCAGTTCTTC.

This chain joins TRBV10-2 and TRBJ1-2; 7 bases are shared with TRBD1. Germline values: CDR1 WSHSY, CDR2 SAAADI. Trimming took 10 bases from V and 4 from J; bases not matched to a gene: 9. The length of the CDR3 is 13 residues. The CDR3 DNA reads as TGCGCCATTCTAAGTCCAGGGGGCTATGGCTACACCTTC. The encoded protein is CAILSPGGYGYTF.

The J gene is TRBJ2-1, the V gene TRBV7-6; a possible D gene is TRBD2 (7 bases). The V end lost 3 bases, the J end lost 4 bases, and 13 bases lay between the germline ends. Germline V gives CDR1 SGHVS, CDR2 FNYEAQ. The CDR3 spans 15 residues. CDR3 sequence reads: CASSFRGARYNEQFF. The CDR3 DNA sequence: TGTGCCAGCAGCTTTCGGGGGGCAAGGTACAATGAGCAGTTCTTC.

This clonotype was picked up a small number of times. This chain connects TRBV5-6 to TRBJ2-3, with D possibly matching TRBD1 (5 bases). V was clipped by 5 bases and J by 1 base, with 11 bases between them. CDR1 SGHDT and CDR2 YYEEEE come from the germline V gene. The CDR3 length is 14 residues. CDR3 loop: CASRAKGGTDTQYF. CDR3 coding DNA: TGTGCCAGCAGGGCCAAAGGGGGCACAGATACGCAGTATTTT.

The chain combines TRBV7-9 with TRBJ1-1; D is unclear. This CDR3 has 14 amino acids. CDR1 and CDR2 (germline): SEHNR, FQNEAQ (reference sequence). Between the trimmed V and J ends, which lost 4 bases and 6 bases, there was a span of 15 bases. DNA for the CDR3: TGTGCCAGCAGCTCCCAAGGAAAAGGGCCTGAAGCTTTCTTT. Encoded protein: CASSSQGKGPEAFF.

CDR3 sequence reads: CASSPQFGGSTGELFF. CDR3 sequence (DNA): TGCGCCAGCAGCCCCCAGTTCGGGGGGAGCACCGGGGAGCTGTTTTTT. This chain connects TRBV4-1 to TRBJ2-2; 7 bases line up with TRBD2. This CDR3 is 16 amino acids long. CDR1 is MGHRA, CDR2 YSYEKL, per germline. Losses at the gene ends were 4 bases for V and 4 bases for J; bases not matched to a gene: 9.

This clonotype was seen a handful of times. The J gene is TRBJ1-5, the V gene TRBV7-2; 7 bases agree with TRBD1. Per the germline V gene, CDR1 is SGHTA and CDR2 is FQGNSA. Unmatched junction bases numbered 4, after V lost 8 bases and J lost 6 bases. This CDR3 comprises 12 residues. Here the CDR3 reads CASGAGGQPQHF. The DNA for the CDR3 is TGTGCCAGCGGGGCAGGGGGTCAGCCCCAGCATTTT.

This clonotype was seen more than once but under ten times. The chain is built from TRBV29-1 and TRBJ2-7, with D possibly matching TRBD2 (5 bases). The V end lost 4 bases, the J end lost 0 bases, and 10 bases lay between the germline ends. The CDR3 has 13 amino acids. Germline assignment: CDR1 SQVTM and CDR2 ANQGSEA. CDR3 in amino acids: CSVVAQSSYEQYF. DNA of the CDR3: TGCAGCGTTGTAGCGCAGAGCTCCTACGAGCAGTACTTC.

This chain uses TRBV13 with TRBJ2-2; a weak D match, TRBD1 (6 bases). Trimming took off 7 bases at V and 5 bases at J, with 11 bases between the two ends. CDR1 and CDR2 (germline): PRHDT, FYEKMQ (reference sequence). The CDR3 sequence is 13 residues long. The DNA of the CDR3 is TGTGCCAGCATTCAGGGGTTAACCGGGGAGCTGTTTTTT. This sequence encodes CASIQGLTGELFF.

The chain combines TRBV4-2 with TRBJ2-3; D unclear. The CDR3 length is 16 residues. CDR1 and CDR2 (germline): LGHNA, YNFKEQ. Trimming took off 1 base at V and 2 bases at J, with 13 bases between the two ends. This CDR3 reads CASSQADRRPTDTQYF. The CDR3 bases are TGTGCCAGCAGCCAAGCGGACCGCAGGCCCACAGATACGCAGTATTTT.

This chain uses TRBV6-2 or TRBV6-3 with TRBJ1-5; TRBD1 might be the D (5 bases). Germline CDR1 MNHEY, CDR2 SVGEGT. Trimming cost V 5 bases and J 0 bases, with 11 bases left between them. This CDR3 region has 15 residues. CDR3 in DNA: TGTGCCAGCAGTGAGACAGACAATAGCAATCAGCCCCAGCATTTT. It is translated as CASSETDNSNQPQHF.

This clonotype was seen more than once but under ten times. The rearrangement uses TRBV7-6 and TRBJ2-3, with D possibly TRBD2 on 6 matching bases. The CDR3 covers 16 residues. Germline-derived CDR1 and CDR2 are SGHVS and FNYEAQ. The ends were cut back, 2 bases at V and 3 bases at J, with 15 bases in the middle. The CDR3 is CASSLSVVGGTDTQYF. In DNA, the CDR3 is TGTGCCAGCAGCTTATCGGTTGTGGGAGGAACAGATACGCAGTATTTT.

This chain connects TRBV6-5 to TRBJ2-1; D may be TRBD2 (5 bases). The CDR3 spans 14 residues. V shed 6 bases and J shed 5 bases, with 14 bases lying between them. Per the germline V gene, CDR1 is MNHEY and CDR2 is SVGAGI. The CDR3 bases are TGTGCCAGCAGCGATTACGCCGGGGACAATGAGCAGTTCTTC. It translates to CASSDYAGDNEQFF.

The rearrangement links TRBV11-3 to TRBJ2-6; 8 bases fit TRBD1. The germline gives CDR1 SGHNT, CDR2 YENEEA. This CDR3 spans 20 amino acids. With 5 bases clipped from V and 0 bases from J, the junction kept 15 bases outside the gene matches. The CDR3 DNA follows: TGTGCCAGCAGCCCCGGGACAGGAGATCCCGCACCCTCTGGGGCCAACGTCCTGACTTTC. Its protein product is CASSPGTGDPAPSGANVLTF. Drawing the rest from reference TRBV11-3 and TRBJ2-6, the complete variable domain is EAGVVQSPRYKIIEKKQPVAFWCNPISGHNTLYWYLQNLGQGPELLIRYENEEAVDDSQLPKDRFSAERLKGVDSTLKIQPAELGDSAVYLCASSPGTGDPAPSGANVLTFGAGSRLTVL.

This clonotype was found a few times. The gene calls are TRBV7-6 and TRBJ2-5; D remains unclear. The CDR3 is made up of 13 amino acids. Germline V gene data show CDR1 as SGHVS and CDR2 as FNYEAQ. The V end was cut by 0 bases, the J end by 5 bases, with 7 bases between. The chain's CDR3 is CASSLASRETQYF. As DNA, the CDR3 is TGTGCCAGCAGCTTAGCTAGCCGGGAGACCCAGTACTTC.

This clonotype was observed a handful of times. The V gene is TRBV7-6, the J gene TRBJ2-3; D is unclear. Germline V gene data show CDR1 as SGHVS and CDR2 as FNYEAQ. Trimming pared 4 bases from V and 4 bases from J, leaving 6 bases between. The CDR3 loop spans 12 amino acids. This chain's CDR3 is CASSSVADTQYF. Here the CDR3 DNA reads TGTGCCAGCAGCTCAGTAGCAGATACGCAGTATTTT.

This clonotype came up a few times. The chain carries TRBV27 and TRBJ2-7, with TRBD1 identical over 7 bases. The CDR3 runs to 15 residues. Unmatched junction bases numbered 6, after V lost 4 bases and J lost 0 bases. CDR1 and CDR2 (germline): MNHEY, SMNVEV (reference sequence). The CDR3 protein is CASSWDWDSSYEQYF. The CDR3 DNA follows: TGTGCCAGCAGTTGGGATTGGGACAGCTCCTACGAGCAGTACTTC.

This clonotype appeared a few times. J is TRBJ1-2 and V is TRBV6-5; D may be TRBD1 (5 bases). V dropped 6 bases and J dropped 8 bases, with 16 bases sitting between them. CDR1 MNHEY and CDR2 SVGAGI come from the germline V gene. This CDR3 is 13 amino acids long. The CDR3 DNA is TGTGCCAGCAGACTCGGACATTTCGGCGGCTACACCTTC. It codes for CASRLGHFGGYTF.

The rearrangement uses TRBV30 and TRBJ1-1; 10 bases align to TRBD1. The junction had 8 bases not matched to a gene; V was cut back by 2 bases and J by 5 bases. Germline V gene sequence: CDR1 GTSNPN, CDR2 SVGIG (reference sequence). The CDR3 contains 15 residues. CDR3 bases: TGTGCCTGGAGTACCCGAGACAGGGGGCAGACTGAAGCTTTCTTT. It is translated as CAWSTRDRGQTEAFF.

The chain has TRBV28 and TRBJ2-7, with 9 bases that match TRBD2. CDR1 MDHEN and CDR2 SYDVKM come from the germline V gene. The CDR3 loop spans 15 amino acids. V was pared by 6 bases and J by 2 bases, with 8 bases of the junction left unmatched. CDR3: CASSLTSGSAYEQYF. The CDR3, as DNA: TGTGCCAGCAGCCTAACTAGCGGGTCAGCCTACGAGCAGTACTTC.